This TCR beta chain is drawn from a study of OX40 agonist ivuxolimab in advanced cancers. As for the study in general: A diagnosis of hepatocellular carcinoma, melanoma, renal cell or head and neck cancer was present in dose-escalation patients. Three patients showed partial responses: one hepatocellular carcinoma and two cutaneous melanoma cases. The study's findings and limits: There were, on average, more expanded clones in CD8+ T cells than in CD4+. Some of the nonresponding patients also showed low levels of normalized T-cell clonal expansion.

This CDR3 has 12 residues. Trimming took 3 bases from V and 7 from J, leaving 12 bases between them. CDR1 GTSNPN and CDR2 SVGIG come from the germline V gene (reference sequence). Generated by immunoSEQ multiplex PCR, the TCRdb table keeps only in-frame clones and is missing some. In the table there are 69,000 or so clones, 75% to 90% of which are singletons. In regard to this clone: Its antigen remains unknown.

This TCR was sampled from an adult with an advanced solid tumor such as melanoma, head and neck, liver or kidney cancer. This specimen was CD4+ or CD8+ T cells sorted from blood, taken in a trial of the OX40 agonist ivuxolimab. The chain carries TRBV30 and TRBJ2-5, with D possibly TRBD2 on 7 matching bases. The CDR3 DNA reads TGTGCCTGGAGAGGGGGGGGAGGGACCCAGTACTTC. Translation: CAWRGGGGTQYF.